In this sample, the clone carrying this T cell receptor beta chain turned up a few times. No antigen is known for it. The data were taken from a study of CD8+ T cells in alopecia areata. Collected material from alopecia areata patients comprised lesional scalp punch biopsies and peripheral blood. Extracted RNA was reverse transcribed, and the resulting cDNA served as sequencing template. Assay used: immunoSEQ multiplex PCR; TCRdb lists only in-frame clones, some missing. The sample records some 130,000 clones, approximately 49% being singletons. The CDR3 loop spans 17 amino acids. V trimming: 1 base; J trimming: 2 bases; junction bases outside the gene matches: 8. CDR1 is SEHNR and CDR2 is FQNEAQ in the germline V gene (reference sequence). Whole-study results and caveats: Normal skin's resident alphabeta T cells are also sequenced in scalp samples. Compared with normal scalp, lesional scalp had higher clonality and more expanded CD8+ clones.

This receptor was identified in a human donor with alopecia areata. J is TRBJ1-2 and V is TRBV7-9; 9 positions match TRBD1. The sequencing here drew on CD8+ T cells sorted from blood, taken at week 0. CDR3 protein: CASSLGPGQGINYGYTF. The CDR3 nucleotides are TGTGCCAGCAGCTTAGGACCGGGACAGGGAATAAACTATGGCTACACCTTC.